These T cell receptor beta chains were read from a single sample in a study of shared clonotypes between healthy human individuals. Some clones are missing from TCRdb's copy, which holds only in-frame ones; the method was immunoSEQ multiplex PCR. The sample has roughly 1,800,000 clones, just under 95% seen once. Sequencing used naive CD8+ T cells sorted from blood. The source is a man younger than 35 in good health. Both conserved end residues are part of each CDR3. The order of the fields is clone size, J gene, D gene, V gene, CDR3 DNA, CDR3 protein. The D gene is left open where the match is weak. Some rows mark clone size as missing; the rest say once, few, many or name a class of expanded clone.

>.|TRBJ2-2|.|TRBV6-1
TGTGCCAGCAGTGTTAGCTTCGCCGGGGAGCTGTTTTTT
CASSVSFAGELFF
>.|TRBJ2-3|TRBD2|TRBV10-3
TGTGCCATCAGTGGACTAGCGGGAGAAAGCACAGATACGCAGTATTTT
CAISGLAGESTDTQYF
>.|TRBJ2-7|.|TRBV5-1
TGCGCCAGCAGCTTGGACGGGTACTACGAGCAGTACTTC
CASSLDGYYEQYF
>.|TRBJ1-1|.|TRBV6-1
TGTGCCAGCGAGGGTCCCGGGACACTTAACACTGAAGCTTTCTTT
CASEGPGTLNTEAFF
>.|TRBJ2-7|.|TRBV19
TGTGCCAGTACCAATCGGGACGGATTATCCTACGAGCAGTACTTC
CASTNRDGLSYEQYF
>.|TRBJ2-5|.|TRBV11-2
TGTGCCAGCAGCTTAGGATGGGCAGGGCAAGAGACCCAGTACTTC
CASSLGWAGQETQYF
>.|TRBJ2-7|TRBD2|TRBV27
TGTGCCAGCAGTTTACTCGCCGGGACTACCCCCTACGAGCAGTACTTC
CASSLLAGTTPYEQYF
>.|TRBJ1-6|TRBD1|TRBV7-2
TGTGCCAGCAGCTTAGTGACAGGGCCCTATAATTCACCCCTCCACTTT
CASSLVTGPYNSPLHF
>.|TRBJ2-7|.|TRBV6-1
TGTGCCAGCAGTGAAGCGGGCGGGACAGTCTACGAGCAGTACTTC
CASSEAGGTVYEQYF
>.|TRBJ2-7|TRBD2|TRBV5-6
TGTGCCAGCAGCCCCTGGAGGGAGGGGCTGGACGAGCAGTACTTC
CASSPWREGLDEQYF
>.|TRBJ2-7|.|TRBV11-2
TGTGCCAGCAGCTTAGACCACCGAGGGGGAATCTACGAGCAGTACTTC
CASSLDHRGGIYEQYF
>.|TRBJ2-7|TRBD1|TRBV27
TGTGCCAGCAGTCGGACAGGGGGCTCCTACGAGCAGTACTTC
CASSRTGGSYEQYF
>.|TRBJ2-7|.|TRBV28
TGTGCCAGCAGTTCACCCCTCACCTGGTATAGGGACGGCGAGCAGTACTTC
CASSSPLTWYRDGEQYF
>.|TRBJ1-4|.|TRBV6-6
TGTGCCAGCAGTACGGACACCTTTAATGAAAAACTGTTTTTT
CASSTDTFNEKLFF
>few|TRBJ2-7|.|TRBV9
TGTGCCAGCAGCGTAAGTTCAGCTAGCTCCTACGAGCAGTACTTC
CASSVSSASSYEQYF
>.|TRBJ2-7|.|TRBV29-1
TGCAGCGTTGAAGAAGGCATCGGCTCCTACGAGCAGTACTTC
CSVEEGIGSYEQYF
>.|TRBJ2-3|.|TRBV30
TGTGCCTGGAGCGGACCCCTTAGCACAGATACGCAGTATTTT
CAWSGPLSTDTQYF
>.|TRBJ2-7|.|TRBV7-9
TGTGCCAGCAGCTTTGGGACCGGTCTTTCCTACGAGCAGTACTTC
CASSFGTGLSYEQYF
>.|TRBJ2-7|TRBD1|TRBV7-9
TGTGCCAGCAGTTTACTGCAGGGGGACTACGAGCAGTACTTC
CASSLLQGDYEQYF
>.|TRBJ2-3|TRBD1|TRBV6-5
TGTGCCAGCACCGGACAGGGAAGTTGGGATACGCAGTATTTT
CASTGQGSWDTQYF
>.|TRBJ2-2|.|TRBV7-3
TGTGCCAGCAGCTTATCCGGCCCACGGGGCACCGGGGAGCTGTTTTTT
CASSLSGPRGTGELFF
>.|TRBJ1-1|.|TRBV7-6
TGTGCCAGCAGCCCTTCCCCGGAGGGATTGAACACTGAAGCTTTCTTT
CASSPSPEGLNTEAFF
>.|TRBJ2-7|.|TRBV7-8
TGTGCCAGCAGCTTTCTGAGCGCCTACGAGCAGTACTTC
CASSFLSAYEQYF
>.|TRBJ1-5|.|TRBV7-8
TGTGCCAGCAGCCCCCAGGACAGAGGCTGGGATCAGCCCCAGCATTTT
CASSPQDRGWDQPQHF
>.|TRBJ2-7|.|TRBV11-2
TGTGCCAGCAGCTTAGGCCACAGCTACGAGCAGTACTTC
CASSLGHSYEQYF
>.|TRBJ1-2|TRBD1|TRBV6-1
TGTGCCAGCAGTGAAGACCCAGGGGGGTACTATGGCTACACCTTC
CASSEDPGGYYGYTF
>.|TRBJ2-7|TRBD1|TRBV5-6
TGTGCCAGCAGAACAACAGGGGGCAGGTACGAGCAGTACTTC
CASRTTGGRYEQYF
>.|TRBJ2-3|TRBD1|TRBV6-1
TGTGCCAGCGCGGACAGGAGCACAGATACGCAGTATTTT
CASADRSTDTQYF
>.|TRBJ2-3|TRBD2|TRBV6-5
TGTGCCAGCAGTTCTATAGCGGGACCTAGCACAGATACGCAGTATTTT
CASSSIAGPSTDTQYF
>.|TRBJ2-7|.|TRBV29-1
TGCAGCGTTGGAACGAGTTACGAGCAGTACTTC
CSVGTSYEQYF
>.|TRBJ2-5|TRBD1|TRBV28
TGTGCCAGCAGCCTGGGACAGTTTCTTCAAGAGACCCAGTACTTC
CASSLGQFLQETQYF
>once|TRBJ2-7|TRBD1|TRBV29-1
TGCAGCGTTGATTTGCAGGGGGTATCAGACGAGCAGTACTTC
CSVDLQGVSDEQYF
>.|TRBJ2-1|.|TRBV30
TGTGCCTGGAGTAAGGGTGTGGAGCAGTTCTTC
CAWSKGVEQFF
>.|TRBJ2-5|.|TRBV29-1
TGCAGCGTCGGATCCATTGGAGAGACCCAGTACTTC
CSVGSIGETQYF
>.|TRBJ1-1|.|TRBV5-4
TGTGCCAGCAGCGTCCCCGGGACAAAAAACACTGAAGCTTTCTTT
CASSVPGTKNTEAFF
>.|TRBJ1-3|.|TRBV9
TGTGCCAGCAGCGCGACCACAATCCCCTCTGGAAACACCATATATTTT
CASSATTIPSGNTIYF
>once|TRBJ2-1|.|TRBV7-9
TGTGCCAGCAGCTCCGAGGGCAATGAGCAGTTCTTC
CASSSEGNEQFF
>.|TRBJ2-7|.|TRBV6-5
TGTGCCAGCAGCTACCTCCCCTACGAGCAGTACTTC
CASSYLPYEQYF
>.|TRBJ2-5|.|TRBV27
TGTGCCAGCAGTTTAGCCGGGGTCCAAGAGACCCAGTACTTC
CASSLAGVQETQYF
>.|TRBJ2-1|.|TRBV7-6
TGTGCCAGCAGCTTAGGCGCAGGACCTGAGCAGTTCTTC
CASSLGAGPEQFF
>.|TRBJ1-1|TRBD1|TRBV7-2
TGTGCCAGCAGCTTTTCCGGGACAGACACTGAAGCTTTCTTT
CASSFSGTDTEAFF
>.|TRBJ2-3|TRBD2|TRBV4-1
TGCGCCAGCAGCCAACAGCGGGGGGCAAGCACAGATACGCAGTATTTT
CASSQQRGASTDTQYF
>.|TRBJ2-1|TRBD2|TRBV6-1
TGTGCCAGCAGTGTCGGTCGACTAGCGGGGGATAATGAGCAGTTCTTC
CASSVGRLAGDNEQFF
>.|TRBJ2-3|TRBD2|TRBV2
TGTGCCAGCATTGGAAGGACTAGCGGGGGCGGGGATACGCAGTATTTT
CASIGRTSGGGDTQYF
>.|TRBJ2-7|.|TRBV11-3
TGTGCCAGCAGCGGACCAGGGGTAATCGAGCAGTACTTC
CASSGPGVIEQYF
>.|TRBJ2-1|TRBD1|TRBV6-5
TGTGCCAGCAGCAGGACAGGTCCTTGGGATGAGCAGTTCTTC
CASSRTGPWDEQFF
>.|TRBJ2-2|.|TRBV10-3
TGTGCCATCAGTGAGACGTCGGCTACCGTGGGCGGGGAGCTGTTTTTT
CAISETSATVGGELFF
>.|TRBJ2-3|TRBD1|TRBV7-6
TGTGCCAGCAGCTTAACCGCAGGGGGCGGCCGCACAGATACGCAGTATTTT
CASSLTAGGGRTDTQYF